This T cell receptor (beta chain) emerged from a study of Ad26.COV2.S vaccination and SARS-CoV-2 variants. Findings and caveats of the study: Following vaccination, spike-specific CD8+ and CD4+ T cell responses reportedly exhibited substantial breadth. Responses of T cells in total may have been underestimated by the TCR breadth and depth analyses. Ad26.COV2.S recipients had broader spike-specific TCRs (P = 0.0014). Whether participants received vaccine or placebo, their non-spike TCR breadth was similar.

TCRdb's copy holds only in-frame clones and misses some; the assay was immunoSEQ multiplex PCR. The table lists 150,000 to 200,000 clones, roughly 85% of them singletons. On this clone: Its cognate antigen is unknown.

The clonotype was recovered from a human donor who had recovered from COVID-19. Sequencing was performed on peripheral blood, taken after recovery from COVID-19.

CDR3: CSVNGQGSNYEQYF. CDR3 nucleotides: TGCAGCGTCAACGGACAGGGGTCAAATTACGAGCAGTACTTC. V gene TRBV29-1 combines with J gene TRBJ2-7, with 9 bases matching TRBD1. Germline V gene lookup returns CDR1 SQVTM and CDR2 ANQGSEA. CDR3 length: 14 amino acids. Trimming took 6 bases from V and 4 from J; bases not matched to a gene: 10.